This TCR beta chain comes out of a study of blood T cell repertoires in COVID-19. Overall study context: Samples taken during acute and convalescent COVID-19 were collected in the United States, Italy and Spain. From T cells, B-cell-depleted T cells, or PBMCs came the material, which was cDNA or gDNA.

V dropped 7 bases and J dropped 5; count of bases not matched to a gene: 5. The CDR3 is made up of 15 amino acids. The germline gives CDR1 SGHVS, CDR2 FQNEAQ. A few counts support this clone. Original processing notes: Reference gene primer amplification in the assay estimated nucleated cell counts. TCRdb's table, derived via immunoSEQ multiplex PCR, lists solely in-frame clones and lacks some. For V, J and clone size, that table is used; D and trimming come from the DNA. The data hold more than 110,000 clones, with 84% observed a single time. The source is a human donor in a cohort sampled during active COVID-19. The sequenced material came from peripheral blood. J is TRBJ2-2 and V is TRBV7-8; 12 nucleotides align to TRBD2. The CDR3 region has the DNA TGTGCCAGCATGACTAGCGGGGGATGGACCGGGGAGCTGTTTTTT. It yields the protein CASMTSGGWTGELFF.